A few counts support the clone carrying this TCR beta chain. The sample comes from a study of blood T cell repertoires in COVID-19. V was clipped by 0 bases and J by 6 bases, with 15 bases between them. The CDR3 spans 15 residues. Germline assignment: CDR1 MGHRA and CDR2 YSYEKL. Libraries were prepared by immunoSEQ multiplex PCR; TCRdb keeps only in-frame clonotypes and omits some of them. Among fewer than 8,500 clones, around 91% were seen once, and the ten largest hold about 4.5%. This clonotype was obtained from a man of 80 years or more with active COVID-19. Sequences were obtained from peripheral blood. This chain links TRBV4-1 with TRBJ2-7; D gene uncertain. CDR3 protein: CASSQDRFASGEQYF. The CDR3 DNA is TGCGCCAGCAGCCAAGATCGATTTGCATCGGGCGAGCAGTACTTC.